The clone carrying this T cell receptor (beta chain) was seen repeatedly, ten times or more. This entry comes from a study of T cells in Graves' hyperthyroidism and ophthalmopathy. Amplification yielded TCR beta CDR3 regions, with RNA transcripts as the source. With the HTBI primer set, the TCR CDR3 went through a first round of RT-PCR. TCRdb reprocessed the multiplex PCR reads with MiXCR, giving one entry per CDR3 protein. The sample holds some 550,000 distinct CDR3 sequences, around 15% seen once. There are 15 residues in the CDR3. V was pared by 8 bases and J by 12 bases, with 26 bases between. CDR1 is SNHLY, CDR2 FYNNEI, per germline.

Sequenced: blood. The V call is TRBV2, the J call TRBJ2-1; D perhaps matches TRBD2 (5 bases). This TCR derives from a woman in her thirties or forties with Graves' ophthalmopathy. The DNA of the CDR3 is TGTGCCAGCGGAACGGGTCGAGTAACGGGGATTGTGCAGTTCTTC. This codes for CASGTGRVTGIVQFF.